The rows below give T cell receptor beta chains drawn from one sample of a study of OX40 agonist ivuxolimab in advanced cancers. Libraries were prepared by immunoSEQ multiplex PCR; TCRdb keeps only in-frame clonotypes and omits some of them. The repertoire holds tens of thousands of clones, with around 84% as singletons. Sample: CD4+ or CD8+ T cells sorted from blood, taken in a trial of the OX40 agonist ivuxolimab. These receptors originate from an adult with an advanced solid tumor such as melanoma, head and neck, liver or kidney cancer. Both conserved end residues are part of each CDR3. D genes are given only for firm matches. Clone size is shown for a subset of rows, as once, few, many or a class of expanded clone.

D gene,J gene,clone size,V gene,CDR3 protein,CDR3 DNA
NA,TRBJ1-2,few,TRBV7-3,CASSLLVGGFDYGYTF,TGTGCCAGCAGCTTATTGGTCGGCGGTTTCGACTATGGCTACACCTTC
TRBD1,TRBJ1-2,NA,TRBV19,CASSPRDRETTYGYTF,TGTGCCAGTAGTCCCCGGGACAGGGAAACGACCTATGGCTACACCTTC
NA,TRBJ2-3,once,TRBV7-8,CASRMTLRERGGTDTQYF,TGTGCCAGCAGGATGACCTTAAGAGAAAGGGGAGGCACAGATACGCAGTATTTT
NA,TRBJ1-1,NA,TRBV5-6,CASSSYAPGGQAEAFF,TGTGCCAGCAGCTCGTATGCGCCGGGGGGACAAGCTGAAGCTTTCTTT
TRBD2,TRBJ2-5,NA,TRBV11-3,CASSLDNELAGQETQYF,TGTGCCAGCAGCTTAGATAATGAGCTAGCGGGACAAGAGACCCAGTACTTC
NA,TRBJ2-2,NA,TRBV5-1,CASSLEANTGELFF,TGCGCCAGCAGCTTGGAGGCCAACACCGGGGAGCTGTTTTTT
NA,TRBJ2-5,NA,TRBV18,CASSPGAGETQYF,TGTGCCAGCTCACCAGGGGCGGGAGAGACCCAGTACTTC
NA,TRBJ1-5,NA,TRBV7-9,CASSLMGAGQPQHF,TGTGCCAGCAGCTTAATGGGCGCGGGGCAGCCCCAGCATTTT
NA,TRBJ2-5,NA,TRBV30,CAWSSGSWAETQYF,TGTGCCTGGAGTTCGGGAAGTTGGGCAGAGACCCAGTACTTC
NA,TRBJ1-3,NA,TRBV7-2,CASSPLDAHSGNTIYF,TGTGCCAGCAGCCCCTTAGACGCACACTCTGGAAACACCATATATTTT
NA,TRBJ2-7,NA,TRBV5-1,CASSYTTRAYEQYF,TGCGCCAGCAGTTATACAACAAGGGCCTACGAGCAGTACTTC
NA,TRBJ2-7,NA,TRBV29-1,CSGRPPATAYEQYF,TGCAGCGGTCGCCCCCCAGCCACAGCCTACGAGCAGTACTTC
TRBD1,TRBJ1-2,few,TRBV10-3,CAISATGGIDYGYTF,TGTGCCATCAGTGCCACAGGGGGGATAGACTATGGCTACACCTTC
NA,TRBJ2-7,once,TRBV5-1,CASSPDGHEQYF,TGCGCCAGCAGCCCGGACGGGCACGAGCAGTACTTC
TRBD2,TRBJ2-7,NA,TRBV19,CASSKGGLAVYEQYF,TGTGCCAGTAGTAAAGGAGGACTAGCGGTCTACGAGCAGTACTTC
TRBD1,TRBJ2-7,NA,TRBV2,CASSERQGIDEQYF,TGTGCCAGCAGTGAACGACAGGGGATCGACGAGCAGTACTTC
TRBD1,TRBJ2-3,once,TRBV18,CASSATGAVDTQYF,TGTGCCAGCTCAGCGACAGGGGCGGTAGATACGCAGTATTTT
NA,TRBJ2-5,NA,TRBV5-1,CASLNPGQKTQYF,TGCGCCAGCTTAAATCCCGGCCAAAAGACCCAGTACTTC
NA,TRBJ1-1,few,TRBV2,CASRREGTEAFF,TGTGCCAGCAGGAGGGAGGGGACTGAAGCTTTCTTT
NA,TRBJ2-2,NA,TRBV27,CASSLGASTGELFF,TGTGCCAGCAGTCTGGGGGCGAGTACCGGGGAGCTGTTTTTT
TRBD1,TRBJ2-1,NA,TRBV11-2,CASSYGQGAYNEQFF,TGTGCCAGCAGCTACGGACAGGGTGCCTACAATGAGCAGTTCTTC
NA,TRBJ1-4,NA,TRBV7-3,CASSLGPIEKLFF,TGTGCCAGCAGCCTGGGGCCCATTGAAAAACTGTTTTTT
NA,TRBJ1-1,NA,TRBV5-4,CASSLLPSRWNTEAFF,TGTGCCAGCAGCTTGCTCCCCTCTCGGTGGAACACTGAAGCTTTCTTT
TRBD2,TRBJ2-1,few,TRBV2,CASARTSGGQGFF,TGTGCCAGCGCCCGGACTAGCGGGGGCCAAGGGTTCTTC
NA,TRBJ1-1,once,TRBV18,CASSPPTGWTEAFF,TGTGCCAGCTCACCGCCGACAGGTTGGACTGAAGCTTTCTTT
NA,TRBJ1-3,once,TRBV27,CASSRRGSGNTIYF,TGTGCCAGCAGTCGAAGGGGGTCGGGAAACACCATATATTTT
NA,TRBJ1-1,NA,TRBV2,CASSRGDTGGTEAFF,TGTGCCAGCAGCCGAGGGGACACGGGGGGGACTGAAGCTTTCTTT
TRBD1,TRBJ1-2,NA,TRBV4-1,CASSQDQQGALRNLYGYTF,TGCGCCAGCAGCCAAGATCAGCAGGGGGCTCTACGTAATCTATATGGCTACACCTTC
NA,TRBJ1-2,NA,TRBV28,CASSLDEHYGYTF,TGTGCCAGCAGTTTAGATGAACACTATGGCTACACCTTC
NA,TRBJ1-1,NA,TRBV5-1,CASSLGGAGNTEAFF,TGCGCCAGCAGCTTGGGAGGGGCTGGGAACACTGAAGCTTTCTTT
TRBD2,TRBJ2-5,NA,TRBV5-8,CASSLELARTQYF,TGTGCCAGCAGCTTGGAACTAGCGCGGACCCAGTACTTC
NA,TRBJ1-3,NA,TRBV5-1,CASSFGVDSGNTIYF,TGCGCCAGCAGCTTTGGGGTTGACTCTGGAAACACCATATATTTT
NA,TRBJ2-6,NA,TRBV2,CASDGGQPGANVLTF,TGTGCCAGTGACGGGGGGCAGCCTGGGGCCAACGTCCTGACTTTC
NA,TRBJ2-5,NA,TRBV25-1,CASSDAPNQETQYF,TGTGCCAGCAGTGATGCGCCTAACCAAGAGACCCAGTACTTC
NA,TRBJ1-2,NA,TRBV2,CASSEQPGKGYTF,TGTGCCAGCAGTGAACAACCGGGAAAAGGCTACACCTTC
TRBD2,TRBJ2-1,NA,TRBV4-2,CASSQDRAGGHNEQFF,TGTGCCAGCAGCCAAGATCGAGCGGGAGGTCACAATGAGCAGTTCTTC
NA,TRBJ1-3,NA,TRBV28,CASRGGSKGNTIYF,TGTGCCAGTAGGGGGGGGTCTAAAGGAAACACCATATATTTT
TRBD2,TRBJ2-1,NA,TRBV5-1,CASSLRTSGNEQFF,TGCGCCAGCAGCCTCCGGACTAGCGGGAATGAGCAGTTCTTC
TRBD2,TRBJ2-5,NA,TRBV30,CAWSGASGRVGTQYF,TGTGCCTGGAGTGGGGCTAGCGGGAGAGTTGGGACCCAGTACTTC
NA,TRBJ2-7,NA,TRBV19,CASSIGGGSEQYF,TGTGCCAGTAGTATAGGTGGGGGTTCCGAGCAGTACTTC
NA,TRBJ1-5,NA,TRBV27,CASSLFAGLSNQPQHF,TGTGCCAGCAGTTTATTCGCTGGTCTTAGCAATCAGCCCCAGCATTTT
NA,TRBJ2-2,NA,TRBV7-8,CASSRYPRGANTGELFF,TGTGCCAGCAGCCGGTACCCCAGGGGGGCGAACACCGGGGAGCTGTTTTTT
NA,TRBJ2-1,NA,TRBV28,CASHYEGTSNEQFF,TGTGCCAGTCACTATGAGGGTACCTCCAATGAGCAGTTCTTC
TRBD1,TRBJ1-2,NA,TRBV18,CASSPSTGAGYTF,TGTGCCAGCTCACCAAGCACAGGGGCTGGCTACACCTTC
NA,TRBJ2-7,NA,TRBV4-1,CASSQGRGGDYEQYF,TGCGCCAGCAGCCAAGGCCGAGGGGGGGACTACGAGCAGTACTTC
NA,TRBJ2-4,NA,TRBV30,CAWEGSNIQYF,TGTGCCTGGGAGGGGAGCAACATTCAGTACTTC
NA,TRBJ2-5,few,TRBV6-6,CASTVLGTETQYF,TGTGCCAGCACGGTCCTAGGCACTGAGACCCAGTACTTC
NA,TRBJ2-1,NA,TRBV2,CASLRGIYNEQFF,TGTGCCAGCCTTCGCGGAATCTACAATGAGCAGTTCTTC
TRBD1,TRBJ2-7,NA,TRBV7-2,CASSKDRVSYEQYF,TGTGCCAGCAGCAAAGACAGGGTCTCCTACGAGCAGTACTTC
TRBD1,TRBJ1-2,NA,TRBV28,CASSLWTEGQGDGYTF,TGTGCCAGCAGTTTATGGACCGAAGGACAGGGGGATGGCTACACCTTC
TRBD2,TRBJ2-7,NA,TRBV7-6,CASSLDQLAGLYEQYF,TGTGCCAGCAGCTTAGATCAACTAGCGGGGCTTTACGAGCAGTACTTC
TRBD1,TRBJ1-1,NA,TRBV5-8,CASSLGQGSTEAFF,TGTGCCAGCAGCTTGGGACAGGGGTCCACTGAAGCTTTCTTT
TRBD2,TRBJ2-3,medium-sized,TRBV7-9,CASSLVLAGGTDTQYF,TGTGCCAGCAGCTTAGTCCTAGCGGGAGGAACAGATACGCAGTATTTT
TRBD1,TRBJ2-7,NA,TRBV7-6,CASSKRTGDEQYF,TGTGCCAGCAGCAAACGGACAGGGGACGAGCAGTACTTC
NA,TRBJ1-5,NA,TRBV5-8,CASSLADPGSNQPQHF,TGTGCCAGCAGCTTGGCGGACCCGGGAAGCAATCAGCCCCAGCATTTT
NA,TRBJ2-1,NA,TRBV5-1,CASRASAENNEQFF,TGCGCCAGTCGAGCCTCAGCGGAAAACAATGAGCAGTTCTTC
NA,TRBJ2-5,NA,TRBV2,CASSRDPYQETQYF,TGTGCCAGCAGTAGGGACCCCTACCAAGAGACCCAGTACTTC